Sequencing of this T cell receptor (beta chain) was carried out in a study of T cells in Graves' hyperthyroidism and ophthalmopathy. Exclusion followed for patients with uncontrolled infection, other autoimmune disease, pregnancy or lactation. In making diagnoses, clinical symptoms, serum thyroxine and TRAb, thyroid ultrasound and orbital computed tomography were all used. Amplified TCR beta CDR3 regions derived from RNA transcripts. First-round RT-PCR with HTBI primers amplified the TCR CDR3 region. In TCRdb, the multiplex PCR reads were re-called with MiXCR into one record per CDR3 protein. The sample records roughly 500,000 distinct CDR3 sequences, 46% being singletons. With 1 base removed from V and 6 bases from J, the gap between germline ends came to 10 bases. Germline V gene lookup returns CDR1 SEHNR and CDR2 FQNEAQ (reference sequence). The CDR3 contains 13 residues. The study's findings and limits: Stable hyperthyroidism was told apart from ophthalmopathy by a model built on 13 V-J features. Among thyroid clonotypes expanded above 0.001, most also appeared in blood.

As regards this clonotype: As yet, its antigen is unknown.

This chain joins TRBV7-9 and TRBJ2-7; D gene uncertain. Sequenced: peripheral blood or thyroid tissue (not recorded which). The TCR comes from an adult woman with Graves' disease, either hyperthyroidism or ophthalmopathy (not recorded which). Here the CDR3 reads CASSLGTGSEQYF. The DNA for the CDR3 is TGTGCCAGCAGCTTAGGCACGGGCTCCGAGCAGTACTTC.